One and the same sample provided the 30 T cell receptor beta chains below, sequenced in a study of shared clonotypes between healthy human individuals. Here immunoSEQ multiplex PCR was the method, and the copy in TCRdb shows in-frame clones only, minus some. The profile shows fewer than 1.6 million clones, less than 99% of them singletons. Source material: naive CD4+ T cells sorted from blood. Subset denoted: CD45RA+ positively selected. These receptors were obtained from a man younger than 45 in good health.

The chain has TRBV10-2 and TRBJ1-5, with no clear D. The germline V gene encodes CDR1 WSHSY and CDR2 SAAADI. The CDR3 extends over 15 amino acids. The ends were cut back, 6 bases at V and 1 base at J, with 13 bases in the middle. The CDR3, as DNA: TGCGCCAGCAGGCCCGCGGGAGCGAGCAATCAGCCCCAGCATTTT. Amino acid sequence: CASRPAGASNQPQHF.

The chain combines TRBV15 with TRBJ1-1; 9 bases fit TRBD1. The germline V gene has CDR1 LNHNV and CDR2 YYDKDF (reference sequence). Trimming removed 8 bases from V and 4 bases from J; junction bases left unmatched: 14. The CDR3 covers 16 residues. The CDR3 sequence is CATRRRDRVDRTEAFF. The CDR3 DNA is TGTGCCACCCGGCGAAGGGACAGGGTTGATCGCACTGAAGCTTTCTTT.

The chain recombines TRBV6-1 with TRBJ2-3; 14 nucleotides match TRBD2. There are 16 residues in the CDR3. CDR1 and CDR2 (germline): MNHNS, SASEGT. The V segment lost 4 bases and the J segment 7 bases; nucleotides outside the gene matches: 7. The CDR3 nucleotides are TGTGCCAGCAGTGGTAGACTAGCGGGAGGGCCAAATACGCAGTATTTT. Translation: CASSGRLAGGPNTQYF.

The chain uses TRBV6-4 and TRBJ2-7; possibly TRBD1 for D (6 bases). V was trimmed by 0 bases and J by 0 bases, leaving 12 bases between them. CDR3 size: 16 residues. Germline V gives CDR1 MRHNA, CDR2 SNTAGT. CDR3 sequence: CASSDSRQGHSYEQYF. The CDR3 DNA follows: TGTGCCAGCAGTGACTCGAGGCAGGGGCACTCCTACGAGCAGTACTTC.

This chain connects TRBV6-1 to TRBJ1-3, with TRBD1 matching over 10 bases. V shed 3 bases and J 6 bases; nucleotides not matched to a gene: 8. Germline values: CDR1 MNHNS, CDR2 SASEGT. The CDR3 has 16 residues. CDR3 residues: CASSDMDRGKSNTIYF. In DNA form, the CDR3 reads TGTGCCAGCAGTGATATGGACAGGGGGAAGTCAAACACCATATATTTT.

The J gene is TRBJ2-5, the V gene TRBV5-6; TRBD2 agrees at 9 bases. Germline lookup yields CDR1 SGHDT and CDR2 YYEEEE. CDR3 length: 17 amino acids. The trim removed 5 bases at V and 5 bases at J, leaving 16 bases unmatched. The CDR3 reads CASRFVAELAGGETQYF. The CDR3 nucleotides are TGTGCCAGCAGGTTCGTAGCGGAACTAGCGGGTGGGGAGACCCAGTACTTC.

This CDR3 is CASSVDRDNQPQHF. DNA for the CDR3: TGTGCCAGCAGCGTGGACAGGGACAATCAGCCCCAGCATTTT. This sequence joins TRBV5-4 and TRBJ1-5, with TRBD1 identical over 8 bases. The V segment lost 4 bases and the J segment 3 bases; nucleotides outside the gene matches: 3. Germline lookup yields CDR1 SGHNT and CDR2 YYREEE (reference sequence). The CDR3 loop spans 14 amino acids.

V usage is TRBV10-2 and J usage is TRBJ2-3, with 11 bases that match TRBD2. Trimming at V came to 6 bases and at J to 2 bases, leaving 4 bases not matched to a gene. This CDR3 has 15 amino acids. Germline lookup yields CDR1 WSHSY and CDR2 SAAADI. The CDR3 DNA follows: TGCGCCAGCAGGTTAGCGGGAGGGAACACAGATACGCAGTATTTT. Translated, it gives CASRLAGGNTDTQYF.

This clone was observed once. This chain links TRBV7-9 with TRBJ2-7; the match to TRBD1 covers 9 bases. V shed 5 bases, J shed 4 bases, and the junction held 6 bases outside the gene matches. Germline V gene sequence: CDR1 SEHNR, CDR2 FQNEAQ (reference sequence). The CDR3 spans 14 residues. The CDR3 region has the DNA TGTGCCAGCAGCCCGGGGGACAGGGTATACGAGCAGTACTTC. This gives the protein CASSPGDRVYEQYF.

J is TRBJ2-7 and V is TRBV27; 7 nucleotides align to TRBD2. This CDR3 spans 18 amino acids. Germline V gives CDR1 MNHEY, CDR2 SMNVEV (reference sequence). Trimming removed 0 bases from V and 0 bases from J; junction bases left unmatched: 11. CDR3 in amino acids: CASSLSIPVAGASYEQYF. The CDR3 DNA reads as TGTGCCAGCAGTTTATCTATCCCGGTAGCGGGTGCCTCCTACGAGCAGTACTTC.

The chain has TRBV6-5 and TRBJ1-2, with D perhaps matching TRBD1 (6 bases). The V gene's germline CDR1 is MNHEY and CDR2 SVGAGI. CDR3 length: 15 amino acids. V shed 5 bases and J shed 4 bases, with 17 bases lying between them. The DNA of the CDR3 is TGTGCCAGCAGTCCCGGACAGCCCCGTTCCTATGGCTACACCTTC. Its protein product is CASSPGQPRSYGYTF.

The rearrangement joins TRBV10-3 to TRBJ1-5; D is ambiguous. The CDR3 is made up of 13 amino acids. Trimming shortened V by 8 bases and J by 1 base, and 9 bases separated the two germline ends. In germline, CDR1 is ENHRY, CDR2 SYGVKD. The CDR3 spells CAIWPGSNQPQHF. The CDR3 DNA sequence: TGTGCCATCTGGCCTGGCAGCAATCAGCCCCAGCATTTT.

V and J are TRBV2 and TRBJ2-1; D gene uncertain. The germline CDR1 and CDR2 sequences are SNHLY and FYNNEI. Trimming left V 4 bases short and J 0 bases short, with 7 bases between. The CDR3 consists of 14 residues. CDR3 DNA sequence: TGTGCCAGCAGTGGGATGGCCTCCTACAATGAGCAGTTCTTC. As protein: CASSGMASYNEQFF. Based on the CDR3 plus reference TRBV2 and TRBJ2-1, the full variable domain is EPEVTQTPSHQVTQMGQEVILRCVPISNHLYFYWYRQILGQKVEFLVSFYNNEISEKSEIFDDQFSVERPDGSNFTLKIRSTKLEDSAMYFCASSGMASYNEQFFGPGTRLTVL.

This chain joins TRBV5-6 and TRBJ1-2; 8 positions match TRBD1. Germline V gene sequence: CDR1 SGHDT, CDR2 YYEEEE. Losses at the gene ends were 7 bases for V and 8 bases for J; bases not matched to a gene: 19. The CDR3 runs to 16 residues. The CDR3 DNA reads as TGTGCCAGCGGCCACATGACGGGCAGGGGGCCTCCCGGCTACACCTTC. This sequence encodes CASGHMTGRGPPGYTF.

V gene TRBV9 combines with J gene TRBJ2-2; unclear D gene. Trimming cost V 2 bases and J 3 bases, with 8 bases left between them. The CDR3 is made up of 14 amino acids. CDR1 and CDR2 (germline): SGDLS, YYNGEE. The CDR3 loop is CASSVAPDTGELFF. CDR3 in DNA: TGTGCCAGCAGCGTGGCTCCCGACACCGGGGAGCTGTTTTTT. The full variable domain, its missing parts supplied by reference TRBV9 and TRBJ2-2, is DSGVTQTPKHLITATGQRVTLRCSPRSGDLSVYWYQQSLDQGLQFLIQYYNGEERAKGNILERFSAQQFPDLHSELNLSSLELGDSALYFCASSVAPDTGELFFGEGSRLTVL.

The DNA of the CDR3 is TGTGCCAGCAGCTTAACCTATAACAGGGTAGAGACCCAGTACTTC. Its translation: CASSLTYNRVETQYF. The chain employs TRBV7-2 and TRBJ2-5, with D perhaps TRBD1 (6 bases). The germline gives CDR1 SGHTA, CDR2 FQGNSA. V was shortened by 2 bases and J by 4 bases, with 14 bases between the two germline ends. There are 15 residues in the CDR3.

The chain has TRBV9 and TRBJ1-1; possibly TRBD1 for D (6 bases). The CDR3 covers 14 residues. Trimming removed 1 base from V and 4 bases from J, with 11 bases in between. The germline gives CDR1 SGDLS, CDR2 YYNGEE. The CDR3 spells CASSVSQGITEAFF. In nucleotides, the CDR3 is TGTGCCAGCAGCGTATCGCAGGGGATCACTGAAGCTTTCTTT.

The J gene is TRBJ1-2, the V gene TRBV4-3, with D maybe TRBD1 (5 bases). The CDR3 covers 16 residues. The V gene's germline CDR1 is LGHNA and CDR2 YSLEER. V lost 0 bases and J 0 bases, leaving 11 bases between the germline ends. The CDR3 DNA reads TGCGCCAGCAGCCAAGATCTGGGACGCCCTAACTATGGCTACACCTTC. Protein sequence: CASSQDLGRPNYGYTF.

The V and J genes are TRBV10-2 and TRBJ2-1; 8 positions agree with TRBD2. CDR1 WSHSY and CDR2 SAAADI come from the germline V gene. V was clipped by 5 bases and J by 0 bases; unmatched bases: 3. The CDR3 sequence is 15 residues long. The CDR3 reads CASSSGTSSYNEQFF. CDR3 DNA: TGCGCCAGCAGTAGCGGGACTAGCTCCTACAATGAGCAGTTCTTC.

The CDR3 loop reads CASGQGDRHSYEQYF. The CDR3 coding sequence is TGCGCCAGCGGCCAGGGGGACAGGCACTCCTACGAGCAGTACTTC. V usage is TRBV5-1 and J usage is TRBJ2-7; 8 bases line up with TRBD1. This CDR3 is built from 15 residues. The V segment lost 7 bases and the J segment 0 bases; nucleotides outside the gene matches: 9. Germline CDR1 is SGHRS and CDR2 is YFSETQ.

The CDR3 loop reads CASSSTVVRLNYGYTF. CDR3 DNA sequence: TGTGCCAGCAGCTCAACGGTCGTTAGATTGAACTATGGCTACACCTTC. The chain couples TRBV5-4 to TRBJ1-2; no reliable D call. This CDR3 spans 16 amino acids. Germline CDR1 reads SGHNT; CDR2 reads YYREEE (reference sequence). V lost 3 bases, J lost 2 bases, and 17 bases lay in between.

The chain carries TRBV6-5 and TRBJ2-2; D not resolved. Germline CDR1 and CDR2: MNHEY and SVGAGI. V lost 6 bases to trimming and J lost 3 bases, with 5 bases between them. The CDR3 sequence is 12 residues long. CDR3 amino acids: CASSRHTGELFF. For the CDR3, the DNA is TGTGCCAGCAGCCGTCACACCGGGGAGCTGTTTTTT.

This chain connects TRBV6-5 to TRBJ2-7; 8 bases line up with TRBD1. CDR3 length: 13 amino acids. Looked up from germline, CDR1 is MNHEY and CDR2 is SVGAGI. J was trimmed by 3 bases and V by 6 bases; bases with no gene match: 4. The CDR3 region has the DNA TGTGCCAGCAGAACCGGGACAGGCTACGAGCAGTACTTC. This translates into CASRTGTGYEQYF.

V gene TRBV10-3 combines with J gene TRBJ2-1, with D maybe TRBD1 (5 bases). The CDR3 extends over 14 amino acids. The germline V gene has CDR1 ENHRY and CDR2 SYGVKD. The V end was cut by 7 bases, the J end by 1 base, with 11 bases between. As DNA, the CDR3 is TGTGCCATCAATTCAGGGTCATCCTACAATGAGCAGTTCTTC. Amino acid sequence: CAINSGSSYNEQFF.

The chain recombines TRBV5-5 with TRBJ1-2; the D gene is possibly TRBD1 (5 bases). Deletions cut 4 bases from V and 4 bases from J, with 11 bases between. From germline, CDR1 is SGHKS and CDR2 YYEKEE (reference sequence). This CDR3 has 13 residues. The CDR3 sequence is CASSGRQGYGYTF. The CDR3 DNA is TGTGCCAGCAGCGGTCGGCAGGGCTATGGCTACACCTTC.

The chain links TRBV7-2 to TRBJ1-2, with D unresolved. The CDR3 has 18 amino acids. The germline V gene has CDR1 SGHTA and CDR2 FQGNSA. The V end was cut by 3 bases, the J end by 1 base, with 21 bases between. CDR3 protein: CASSFNPTEKGLNYGYTF. DNA for the CDR3: TGTGCCAGCAGCTTTAACCCCACCGAGAAGGGCCTTAACTATGGCTACACCTTC.

This clone was observed a single time. The chain has TRBV25-1 and TRBJ2-3, with TRBD2 matching over 12 bases. Germline V gene lookup returns CDR1 MGHDK and CDR2 SYGVNS. V lost 5 bases and J lost 6; bases outside the gene matches: 6. This CDR3 has 15 amino acids. CDR3 DNA: TGTGCCAGCAGTCTCCGACTAGCGGGAGAGGATACGCAGTATTTT. The encoded protein is CASSLRLAGEDTQYF.

The chain has TRBV5-1 and TRBJ1-1, with D unclear. Germline values: CDR1 SGHRS, CDR2 YFSETQ. The CDR3 has 14 amino acids. V lost 0 bases and J 3 bases, leaving 9 bases between the germline ends. The CDR3 loop reads CASSLAEEYTEAFF. In DNA, the CDR3 is TGCGCCAGCAGCTTGGCAGAAGAGTACACTGAAGCTTTCTTT.

This chain joins TRBV11-2 and TRBJ2-7; TRBD2 agrees at 11 bases. Per the germline V gene, CDR1 is SGHAT and CDR2 is FQNNGV. The V segment lost 5 bases and the J segment 1 base; nucleotides outside the gene matches: 7. The CDR3 contains 16 residues. CDR3 DNA sequence: TGTGCCAGCAGCCCGACGACTAGCGGGGCTTCCTACGAGCAGTACTTC. Translating gives CASSPTTSGASYEQYF. Full variable domain (remainder filled in from reference TRBV11-2 and TRBJ2-7): EAGVAQSPRYKIIEKRQSVAFWCNPISGHATLYWYQQILGQGPKLLIQFQNNGVVDDSQLPKDRFSAERLKGVDSTLKIQPAKLEDSAVYLCASSPTTSGASYEQYFGPGTRLTVT.

The chain has TRBV7-9 and TRBJ2-5; D gene ambiguous. Germline V CDR1 and CDR2: SEHNR, FQNEAQ (reference sequence). V was trimmed by 5 bases and J by 5 bases, leaving 9 bases between them. The CDR3 contains 12 residues. CDR3 sequence reads: CASSESWETQYF. The DNA for the CDR3 is TGTGCCAGCAGCGAGAGCTGGGAGACCCAGTACTTC.